This T cell receptor (beta chain) was captured in a study of T cell responses to AZD1222 COVID-19 vaccine. Sequencing used immunoSEQ multiplex PCR; TCRdb keeps in-frame clones, though not all of them. Altogether some 180,000 clones are present, about 89% being singletons, with the ten largest covering 1.5% to 2%. Germline values: CDR1 SEHNR, CDR2 FQNEAQ (reference sequence). The CDR3 runs 16 residues. J gave up 0 bases and V 2 bases, and 6 bases lay outside the gene matches. The specimen was peripheral blood, collected 28 days after the second AZD1222 dose. This chain connects TRBV7-9 to TRBJ1-2; 7 bases map to TRBD1. The receptor was isolated from an adult who received the AZD1222 COVID-19 vaccine. The CDR3 loop reads CASSLSAGQTNYGYTF. The CDR3, as DNA: TGTGCCAGCAGCTTATCCGCGGGACAGACTAACTATGGCTACACCTTC.